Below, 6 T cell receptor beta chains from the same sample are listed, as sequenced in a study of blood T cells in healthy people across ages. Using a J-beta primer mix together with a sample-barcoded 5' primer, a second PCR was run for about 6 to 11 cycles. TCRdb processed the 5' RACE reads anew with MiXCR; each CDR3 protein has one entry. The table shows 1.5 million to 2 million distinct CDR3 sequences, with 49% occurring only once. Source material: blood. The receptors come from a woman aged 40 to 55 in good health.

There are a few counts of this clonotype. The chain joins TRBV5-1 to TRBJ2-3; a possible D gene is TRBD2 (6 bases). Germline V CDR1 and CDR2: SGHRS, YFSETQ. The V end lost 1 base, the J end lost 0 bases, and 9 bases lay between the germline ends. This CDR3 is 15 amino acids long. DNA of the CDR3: TGCGCCAGCAGCTTGCAGCGGGCTAGCACAGATACGCAGTATTTT. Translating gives CASSLQRASTDTQYF.

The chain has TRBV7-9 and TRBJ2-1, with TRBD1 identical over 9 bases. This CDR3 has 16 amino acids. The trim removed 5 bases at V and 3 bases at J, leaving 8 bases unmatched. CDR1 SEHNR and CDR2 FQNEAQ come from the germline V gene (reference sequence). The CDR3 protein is CASSISRDRVYNEQFF. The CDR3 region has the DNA TGTGCCAGCAGCATAAGCCGGGACAGGGTCTACAATGAGCAGTTCTTC.

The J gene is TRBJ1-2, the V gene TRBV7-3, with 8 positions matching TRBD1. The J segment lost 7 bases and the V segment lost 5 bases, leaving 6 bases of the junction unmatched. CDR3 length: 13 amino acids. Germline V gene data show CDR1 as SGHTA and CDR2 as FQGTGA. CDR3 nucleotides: TGTGCCAGCAGCCCGAGACAGGGGATTGGCTACACCTTC. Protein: CASSPRQGIGYTF. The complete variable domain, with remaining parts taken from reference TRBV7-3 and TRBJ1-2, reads GAGVSQTPSNKVTEKGKYVELRCDPISGHTALYWYRQSLGQGPEFLIYFQGTGAADDSGLPNDRFFAVRPEGSVSTLKIQRTERGDSAVYLCASSPRQGIGYTFGSGTRLTVV.

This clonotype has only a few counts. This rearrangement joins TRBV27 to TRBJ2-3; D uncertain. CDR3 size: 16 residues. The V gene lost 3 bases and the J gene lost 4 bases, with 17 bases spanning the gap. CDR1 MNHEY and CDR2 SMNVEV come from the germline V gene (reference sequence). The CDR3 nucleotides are TGTGCCAGCAGTTTCGGGTCCGGCTATGGGGCAGATACGCAGTATTTT. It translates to CASSFGSGYGADTQYF.

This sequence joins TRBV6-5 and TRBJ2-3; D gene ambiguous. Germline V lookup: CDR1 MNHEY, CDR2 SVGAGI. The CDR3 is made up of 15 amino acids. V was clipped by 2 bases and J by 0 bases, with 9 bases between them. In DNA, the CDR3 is TGTGCCAGCAGTTACGAAAAGCCGAGCACAGATACGCAGTATTTT. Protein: CASSYEKPSTDTQYF.

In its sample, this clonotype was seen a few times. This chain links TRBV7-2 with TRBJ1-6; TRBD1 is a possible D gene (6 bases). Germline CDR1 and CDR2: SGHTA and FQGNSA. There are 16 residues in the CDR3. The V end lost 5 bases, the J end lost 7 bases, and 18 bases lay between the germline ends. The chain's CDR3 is CASSRQTGITNSPLHF. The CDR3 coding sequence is TGTGCCAGCAGCCGCCAAACAGGGATAACGAATTCACCCCTCCACTTT.